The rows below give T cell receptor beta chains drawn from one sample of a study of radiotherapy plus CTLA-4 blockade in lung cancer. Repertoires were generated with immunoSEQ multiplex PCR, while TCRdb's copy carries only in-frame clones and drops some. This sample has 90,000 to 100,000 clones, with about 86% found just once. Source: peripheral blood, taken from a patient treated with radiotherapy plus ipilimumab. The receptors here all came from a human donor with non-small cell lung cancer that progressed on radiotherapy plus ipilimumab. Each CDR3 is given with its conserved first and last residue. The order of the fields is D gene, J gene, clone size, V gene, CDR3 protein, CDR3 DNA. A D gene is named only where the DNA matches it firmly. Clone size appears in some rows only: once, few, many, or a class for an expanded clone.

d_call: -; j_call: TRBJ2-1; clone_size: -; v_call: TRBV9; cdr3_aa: CASSVGLVSEQFF; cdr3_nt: TGTGCCAGCAGCGTAGGGCTAGTAAGTGAGCAGTTCTTC
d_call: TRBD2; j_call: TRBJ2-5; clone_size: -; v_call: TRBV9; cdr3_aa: CASSESSGRGETQYF; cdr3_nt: TGTGCCAGCAGCGAGTCTAGCGGGAGGGGTGAGACCCAGTACTTC
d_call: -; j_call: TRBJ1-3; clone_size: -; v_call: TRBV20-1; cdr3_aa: CSARAGNTIYF; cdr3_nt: TGCAGTGCTAGAGCGGGAAACACCATATATTTT
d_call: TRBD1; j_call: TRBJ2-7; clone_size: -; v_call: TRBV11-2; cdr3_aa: CASGGGTGFVDEQYF; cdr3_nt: TGTGCCAGCGGGGGCGGGACAGGGTTCGTGGACGAGCAGTACTTC
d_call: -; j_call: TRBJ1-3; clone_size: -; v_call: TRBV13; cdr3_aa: CASSLLQLGAGNTIYF; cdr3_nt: TGTGCCAGCAGCTTACTACAGTTGGGGGCCGGCAACACCATATATTTT
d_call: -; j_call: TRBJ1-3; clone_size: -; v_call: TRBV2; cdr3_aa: CASSVPPGNTIYF; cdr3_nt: TGTGCCAGCAGCGTACCTCCAGGAAACACCATATATTTT
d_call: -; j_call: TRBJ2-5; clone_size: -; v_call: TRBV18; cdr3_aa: CASSPSGETQYF; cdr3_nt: TGTGCCAGCTCACCAAGTGGGGAGACCCAGTACTTC
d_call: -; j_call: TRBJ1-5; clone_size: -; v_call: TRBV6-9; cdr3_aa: CASSYSRVGGKRRGNQPQHF; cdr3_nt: TGTGCCAGCAGTTATTCTCGCGTGGGAGGGAAAAGAAGGGGCAATCAGCCCCAGCATTTT
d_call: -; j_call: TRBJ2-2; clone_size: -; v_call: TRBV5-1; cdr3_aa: CASSPREGNTGELFF; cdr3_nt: TGCGCCAGCAGCCCCCGAGAAGGGAACACCGGGGAGCTGTTTTTT
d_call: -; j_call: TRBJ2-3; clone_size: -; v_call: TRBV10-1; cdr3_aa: CASSDNRNKSDTQYF; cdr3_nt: TGCGCCAGCAGTGATAATAGGAACAAGTCAGATACGCAGTATTTT
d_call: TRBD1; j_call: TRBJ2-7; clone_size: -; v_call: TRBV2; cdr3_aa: CASTQTRTGALEQYF; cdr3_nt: TGTGCCAGCACTCAAACCCGGACAGGAGCCTTGGAGCAGTACTTC
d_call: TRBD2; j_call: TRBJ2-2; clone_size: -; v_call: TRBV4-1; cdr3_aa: CASSRETSGRAGNTGELFF; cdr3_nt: TGCGCCAGCAGCCGTGAGACTAGCGGGAGGGCCGGTAACACCGGGGAGCTGTTTTTT
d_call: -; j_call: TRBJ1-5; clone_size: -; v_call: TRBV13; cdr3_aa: CASSLGFRIIYSNQPQHF; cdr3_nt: TGTGCCAGCAGCCTCGGATTCAGAATTATCTATAGCAATCAGCCCCAGCATTTT
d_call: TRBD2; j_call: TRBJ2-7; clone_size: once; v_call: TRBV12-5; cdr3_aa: CASGSCSGRVYEQYF; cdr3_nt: TGTGCTAGTGGTTCATGTAGCGGGAGGGTCTACGAGCAGTACTTC
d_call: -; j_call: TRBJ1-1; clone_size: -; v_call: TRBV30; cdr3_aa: CAWARGLTEAFF; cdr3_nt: TGTGCCTGGGCCAGGGGCCTCACTGAAGCTTTCTTT
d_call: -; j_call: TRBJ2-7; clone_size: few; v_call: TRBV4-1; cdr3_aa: CASSLTGTHSYEQYF; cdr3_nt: TGCGCCAGCAGCCTTACCGGGACTCACTCCTACGAGCAGTACTTC
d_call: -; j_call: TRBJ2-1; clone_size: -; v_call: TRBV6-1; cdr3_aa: CASSAPDSLRRYNEQFF; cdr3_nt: TGTGCCAGCAGTGCACCGGATTCATTACGGAGGTACAATGAGCAGTTCTTC
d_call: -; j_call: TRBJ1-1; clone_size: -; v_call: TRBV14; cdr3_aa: CASSQGTTEAFF; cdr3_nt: TGTGCCAGCAGCCAAGGAACCACTGAAGCTTTCTTT
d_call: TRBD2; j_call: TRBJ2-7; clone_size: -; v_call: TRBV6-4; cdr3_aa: CASSETRRTSGAHYEQYF; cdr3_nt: TGTGCCAGCAGTGAGACTCGTCGGACTAGCGGTGCTCACTACGAGCAGTACTTC
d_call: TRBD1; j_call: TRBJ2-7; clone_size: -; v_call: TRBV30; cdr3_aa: CAWEGASYEQYF; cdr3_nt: TGTGCCTGGGAGGGGGCCTCCTACGAGCAGTACTTC
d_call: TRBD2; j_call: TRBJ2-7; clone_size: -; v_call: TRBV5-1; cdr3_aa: CASTRGGSYEQYF; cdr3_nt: TGCGCCAGCACCCGTGGCGGGAGCTACGAGCAGTACTTC
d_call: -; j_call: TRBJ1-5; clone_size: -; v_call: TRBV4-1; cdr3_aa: CASSQAPGQHNQPQHF; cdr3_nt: TGCGCCAGCAGCCAAGCCCCCGGACAGCACAATCAGCCCCAGCATTTT
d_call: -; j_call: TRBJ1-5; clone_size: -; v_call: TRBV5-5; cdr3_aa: CASSFVPTASNQPQHF; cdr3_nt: TGTGCCAGCAGCTTCGTTCCGACAGCTAGCAATCAGCCCCAGCATTTT
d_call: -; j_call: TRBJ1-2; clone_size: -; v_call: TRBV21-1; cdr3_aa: CASSREDRGGYTF; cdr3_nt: TGTGCCAGCAGCAGAGAGGACCGAGGAGGCTACACCTTC
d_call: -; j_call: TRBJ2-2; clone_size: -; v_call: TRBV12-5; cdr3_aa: CASGLSGVGGELFF; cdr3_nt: TGTGCTAGTGGCCTTTCAGGGGTCGGCGGGGAGCTGTTTTTT
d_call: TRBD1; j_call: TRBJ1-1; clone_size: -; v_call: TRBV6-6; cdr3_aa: CASTKDRVVEPEAFF; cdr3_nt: TGTGCCAGCACCAAAGACAGGGTGGTTGAACCTGAAGCTTTCTTT
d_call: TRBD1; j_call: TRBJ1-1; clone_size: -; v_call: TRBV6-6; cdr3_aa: CASSGQGGAEAFF; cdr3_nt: TGTGCCAGCAGCGGACAGGGGGGGGCTGAAGCTTTCTTT
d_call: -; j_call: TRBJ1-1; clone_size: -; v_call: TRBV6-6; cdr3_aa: CASSSALAAFF; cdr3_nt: TGTGCCAGCAGTTCGGCCCTAGCAGCTTTCTTT
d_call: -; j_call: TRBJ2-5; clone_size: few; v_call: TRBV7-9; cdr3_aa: CASSSRVGQYF; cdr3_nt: TGTGCCAGCAGCAGCCGAGTGGGCCAGTACTTC
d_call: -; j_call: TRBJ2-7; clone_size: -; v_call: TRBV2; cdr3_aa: CASSFTREQYF; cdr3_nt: TGTGCCAGCAGTTTCACCCGCGAGCAGTACTTC
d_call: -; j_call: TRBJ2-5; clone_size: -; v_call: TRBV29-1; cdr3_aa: CSVDDWKTQYF; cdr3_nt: TGCAGCGTTGATGACTGGAAGACCCAGTACTTC
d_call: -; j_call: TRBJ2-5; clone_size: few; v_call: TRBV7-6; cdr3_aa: CASSLSGLETQYF; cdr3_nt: TGTGCCAGCAGCTTATCAGGGTTAGAGACCCAGTACTTC
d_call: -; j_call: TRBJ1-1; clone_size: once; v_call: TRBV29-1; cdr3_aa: CSGVLLNTEAFF; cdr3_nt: TGCAGCGGGGTACTTCTGAACACTGAAGCTTTCTTT
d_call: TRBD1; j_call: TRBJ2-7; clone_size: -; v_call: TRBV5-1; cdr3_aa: CASSLTTGGSYEQYF; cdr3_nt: TGCGCCAGCAGCTTGACCACAGGGGGCTCCTACGAGCAGTACTTC
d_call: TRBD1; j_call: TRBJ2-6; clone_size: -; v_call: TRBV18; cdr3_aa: CASSPTGTGSPGANVLTF; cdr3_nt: TGTGCCAGCTCACCAACGGGGACAGGGTCGCCTGGGGCCAACGTCCTGACTTTC